This TCR beta chain is from a study of T cell responses to AZD1222 COVID-19 vaccine. Unmatched junction bases numbered 4, after V lost 6 bases and J lost 0 bases. CDR3 length equals 15 residues. Germline V CDR1 and CDR2: MNHEY, SVGAGI. Clones were sequenced by immunoSEQ multiplex PCR, and TCRdb holds only the in-frame ones, with some missing. The table shows 250,000 to 300,000 clones, with roughly 93% occurring only once. Sample: peripheral blood, taken 28 days after the second AZD1222 dose. The chain joins TRBV6-5 to TRBJ2-2; 7 bases agree with TRBD1. The clonotype originates from an adult who received the AZD1222 COVID-19 vaccine. The CDR3 here is CASSSGTANTGELFF. CDR3 nucleotides: TGTGCCAGCAGCTCCGGGACAGCGAACACCGGGGAGCTGTTTTTT.